A single sample gave rise to the 24 T cell receptor beta chains below, sequenced in a study. TCRdb reanalysed the reads using MiXCR and keeps one entry per CDR3 protein. This sample has approximately 1,500 distinct CDR3 sequences, with approximately 20% found just once. Sequenced input: CD8+ T cells (not recorded whether cultured). Receptors originate from a female donor.

This clonotype is labeled as medium-sized. This chain connects TRBV27 to TRBJ2-7; 7 bases are shared with TRBD2. CDR1 is MNHEY, CDR2 SMNVEV, per germline (reference sequence). Trimming at V came to 1 base and at J to 5 bases, leaving 11 bases not matched to a gene. This CDR3 is built from 16 residues. The CDR3 DNA reads TGTGCCAGCAGTTTATACAGCGAGGTGAGCGGGGACGAGCAGTACTTC. Its protein is CASSLYSEVSGDEQYF.

This clonotype was detected only a few times. V usage is TRBV20-1 and J usage is TRBJ2-7; D gene unclear. Trimming pared 1 base from V and 2 bases from J, leaving 12 bases between. CDR1 and CDR2 (germline): DFQATT, SNEGSKA (reference sequence). The CDR3 totals 14 residues. CDR3 nucleotides: TGCAGTGCTAGAGGCATCGAGATAGCCTACGAGCAGTACTTC. It specifies CSARGIEIAYEQYF.

To note about this clonotype: The germline gene is not matched at one end of the junction; a read error may be the cause. The chain uses TRBV14 and TRBJ2-7, with 11 nucleotides matching TRBD2. From germline, CDR1 is SGHDN and CDR2 FVKESK. CDR3 length: 15 residues. The CDR3 spells CAGSLGTSGIYEQYF. CDR3 nucleotide sequence: TGTGCCGGCAGCCTCGGGACTAGCGGAATCTACGAGCAGTACTTC. Based on the CDR3 plus reference TRBV14 and TRBJ2-7, the full variable domain is EAGVTQFPSHSVIEKGQTVTLRCDPISGHDNLYWYRRVMGKEIKFLLHFVKESKQDESGMPNNRFLAERTGGTYSTLKVQPAELEDSGVYFCAGSLGTSGIYEQYFGPGTRLTVT.

About this clonotype itself: A read error may account for a junction end that differs from germline. This chain links TRBV7-8 with TRBJ2-7, with TRBD1 as a possible D gene (6 bases). The CDR3 is made up of 16 amino acids. Germline CDR1 reads SGHVS; CDR2 reads FQNEAQ. The CDR3 spells CASSRGTGPFSYGQYF. The CDR3 DNA is TGTGCCAGCAGCAGGGGGACGGGGCCTTTCTCCTACGGGCAGTACTTC.

As for this clonotype: A junction end diverges from the germline sequence, so it may reflect a read error. The chain links TRBV20-1 to TRBJ1-5; possible D gene TRBD1, 5 bases. Per the germline V gene, CDR1 is DFQATT and CDR2 is SNEGSKA (reference sequence). This CDR3 region has 13 residues. The CDR3 nucleotides are TGCAGTACTAGTACCCCGGGGGAACAGCCCCAGCATTTT. Protein: CSTSTPGEQPQHF.

In this sample, this clonotype turned up a few times. This sequence may be a read error, since a much larger clone differs from it by one base. The genes are TRBV27 and TRBJ1-2; possibly TRBD1 for D (5 bases). This CDR3 contains 15 residues. The germline gives CDR1 MNHEY, CDR2 SMNVEV (reference sequence). The CDR3 nucleotides read TGTGCCAGCAGTTTTGGAGGGAGGGGAAACTATGGCTGCACCTTC. It translates to CASSFGGRGNYGCTF.

V is TRBV20-1 and J is TRBJ2-5; 11 positions agree with TRBD2. CDR3 length equals 18 residues. V lost 0 bases and J lost 2; bases outside the gene matches: 11. Germline-derived CDR1 and CDR2 are DFQATT and SNEGSKA (reference sequence). The CDR3 DNA follows: TGCAGTGCTAGAGATCTCCCTAGCGGGGGGCCGCAACAAGAGACCCAGTACTTC. Amino acids: CSARDLPSGGPQQETQYF.

Within the sample, this clonotype is medium-sized. The gene calls are TRBV20-1 and TRBJ2-1, with a weak D call TRBD2 (6 bases). The CDR3 has 16 residues. Germline CDR1 and CDR2: DFQATT and SNEGSKA (reference sequence). The V end lost 0 bases, the J end lost 9 bases, and 21 bases lay between the germline ends. CDR3 sequence (DNA): TGCAGTGCTAGAGATCAGGACGGGAGTCTTATTGGTGAGCAGTTCTTC. This sequence encodes CSARDQDGSLIGEQFF.

To note about this clonotype: Just one base apart from a much larger clone, this may be a read error. The chain employs TRBV7-9 and TRBJ2-7; D is unclear. Germline values: CDR1 SEHNR, CDR2 FQNEAQ (reference sequence). CDR3 size: 13 residues. The CDR3 DNA sequence: TGTGCCGGCAGCTCCAGCCCGGATGAGCAGCAGTACTTC. This translates into CAGSSSPDEQQYF.

This clonotype has just a few counts. Possible read error: a much larger clone is one base away. The CDR3 DNA follows: TGTGCCAGCAGCCTTTCGACTGGACGGGGGGGTGAAGCTTTCTTT. It codes for CASSLSTGRGGEAFF. This chain connects TRBV9 to TRBJ1-1; D perhaps matches TRBD1 (5 bases). This CDR3 has 15 amino acids. Trimming pared 4 bases from V and 7 bases from J, leaving 20 bases between. Germline CDR1 and CDR2: SGDLS and YYNGEE.

As regards this clonotype: The germline gene is not matched at one end of the junction; a read error may be the cause. The rearrangement joins TRBV11-2 to TRBJ2-1, with D possibly being TRBD2 (5 bases). Per germline, CDR1 SGHAT and CDR2 FQNNGV. CDR3 length: 12 residues. The CDR3 reads CASSLERNERSF. The CDR3 DNA reads as TGCGCCAGCAGCTTAGAGAGGAATGAGCGGTCCTTC.

To note about this clonotype: Given a much more abundant clone one base away, this may be a read error. The rearrangement joins TRBV20-1 to TRBJ1-2, with D uncertain. The V gene lost 0 bases and the J gene lost 5 bases, with 13 bases spanning the gap. The germline CDR1 and CDR2 sequences are DFQATT and SNEGSKA (reference sequence). The CDR3 consists of 14 residues. DNA of the CDR3: TGCAGTGCTAGAGATCCGGATTGGTTGTATGGCTACACCTTC. It yields the protein CSARDPDWLYGYTF.

Concerning this clonotype: A much larger clone is a single base away; this may be a read error. The chain links TRBV24-1 to TRBJ2-7; D not resolved. The V gene's germline CDR1 is KGHDR and CDR2 SFDVKD. The CDR3 totals 12 residues. CDR3 in amino acids: CAASEALYEQYF. CDR3 sequence (DNA): TGTGCCGCCAGTGAAGCCCTCTACGAGCAGTACTTC.

This clonotype is labeled as medium-sized. This chain joins TRBV3-1 and TRBJ2-7; 10 positions agree with TRBD2. With V trimmed by 3 bases and J by 1 base, 6 bases remained unmatched. This CDR3 has 16 residues. Germline-derived CDR1 and CDR2 are LGHDT and YNNKEL (reference sequence). The CDR3 spells CASSHQGLAASYEQYF. CDR3 bases: TGTGCCAGCAGCCACCAAGGACTAGCGGCATCCTACGAGCAGTACTTC.

This clonotype qualifies as medium-sized. The chain is built from TRBV25-1 and TRBJ2-5; 8 bases line up with TRBD2. The V gene end was trimmed by 0 bases and the J gene end by 5 bases; junction bases not matched to a gene: 8. The CDR3 sequence is 16 residues long. Germline V gene lookup returns CDR1 MGHDK and CDR2 SYGVNS. CDR3 sequence: CASSEYPGGPGETQYF. The CDR3 nucleotides are TGTGCCAGCAGTGAATATCCGGGAGGGCCCGGTGAGACCCAGTACTTC.

Relative to its sample, this clonotype is medium-sized (0.01 to 0.1%). V gene TRBV29-1 combines with J gene TRBJ2-7; D possibly corresponds to TRBD1 (5 bases). The V gene lost 2 bases and the J gene lost 3 bases, with 11 bases spanning the gap. CDR1 is SQVTM, CDR2 ANQGSEA, per germline. CDR3 length equals 13 residues. CDR3 amino acids: CSVETGIGYEQYF. For the CDR3, the DNA is TGCAGCGTTGAAACAGGAATCGGCTACGAGCAGTACTTC.

Relative to its sample, this clonotype is medium-sized (0.01 to 0.1%). The chain is built from TRBV27 and TRBJ1-2; a possible D gene is TRBD1 (5 bases). CDR3 size: 15 residues. The germline V and J ends were trimmed by 3 bases and 2 bases, with 13 bases remaining between them. From germline, CDR1 is MNHEY and CDR2 SMNVEV (reference sequence). The CDR3 is CASSFGGRGNYGYTF. The DNA for the CDR3 is TGTGCCAGCAGTTTTGGAGGGAGGGGAAACTATGGCTACACCTTC.

Of note for this clonotype: A clone one base away is much larger, so this may be a read error. The rearrangement links TRBV7-9 to TRBJ2-4, with TRBD2 as a possible D gene (6 bases). V was cut by 4 bases and J by 1 base, with 14 bases left in between. CDR1 and CDR2 (germline): SEHNR, FQNEAQ (reference sequence). The CDR3 runs 16 residues. The CDR3 DNA follows: TGTGCCAGCAGCTCCGCAGCGGGTCTGGCCAAAAACATTCAGTACTTC. It encodes CASSSAAGLAKNIQYF.

By sample share, this clonotype is medium-sized. V is TRBV7-6 and J is TRBJ1-1; D gene ambiguous. Trimming took 1 base from V and 1 from J, leaving 10 bases between them. This CDR3 has 15 amino acids. Germline V gene sequence: CDR1 SGHVS, CDR2 FNYEAQ. The chain's CDR3 is CASSLDRVANTEAFF. CDR3 sequence (DNA): TGTGCCAGCAGCTTAGATCGTGTGGCGAACACTGAAGCTTTCTTT.

As regards this clonotype: This sequence may be a read error, since a much larger clone differs from it by one base. The chain is built from TRBV12-5 and TRBJ2-1, with TRBD1 matching over 7 bases. V was pared by 3 bases and J by 8 bases, with 10 bases of the junction left unmatched. The V gene's germline CDR1 is LGHNT and CDR2 FRNRAP. CDR3 size: 15 residues. The CDR3, as DNA: TGTGCTAGTGGTTTAGGGGGCAGGGTAGTCGATGAGCAGTTCTTC. Its protein product is CASGLGGRVVDEQFF.

This clonotype is medium-sized (0.01 to 0.1%) by share. The chain is built from TRBV12-3 or TRBV12-4 and TRBJ2-3, with D possibly called TRBD1 or TRBD2 (5 bases each). The CDR3 sequence is 17 residues long. V was shortened by 6 bases and J by 1 base, with 20 bases between the two germline ends. The CDR3 coding sequence is TGTGCCAGCAGCCTCGTCTGGGGGAGTGGGGGCACAGATACGCAGTATTTT. This translates into CASSLVWGSGGTDTQYF.

In its sample, this clonotype was seen a few times. Possible read error: a much larger clone is one base away. The genes are TRBV5-8 and TRBJ2-7; possibly TRBD1 for D (5 bases). CDR3 length: 16 amino acids. Germline-derived CDR1 and CDR2 are SGHTS and YDEGEE. This CDR3 is CASSLEGWGSSYGQYF. DNA for the CDR3: TGTGCCAGCAGCTTGGAAGGTTGGGGCTCTTCCTACGGGCAGTACTTC.

Relative to its sample, this clonotype is medium-sized (0.01 to 0.1%). This may stem from a read error, because a much larger clone lies one nucleotide away. This sequence joins TRBV20-1 and TRBJ2-2; D ambiguous. The CDR3 runs to 16 residues. Germline CDR1 reads DFQATT; CDR2 reads SNEGSKA (reference sequence). Here the CDR3 reads CSARDVETKNAGELFF. For the CDR3, the DNA is TGCAGTGCTAGAGATGTGGAGACAAAGAACGCCGGGGAGCTGTTTTTT.

By its share, this clonotype is medium-sized. The chain combines TRBV27 with TRBJ2-1; possibly TRBD1 or TRBD2 for D (6 bases each). Germline V gene sequence: CDR1 MNHEY, CDR2 SMNVEV (reference sequence). The CDR3 runs to 13 residues. The V gene lost 5 bases and the J gene lost 7 bases, with 12 bases spanning the gap. The CDR3 DNA follows: TGTGCCAGCAGTATCCTAGGGGGGAATGAGCAGTTCTTC. Translation: CASSILGGNEQFF.